The 6 T cell receptor beta chains given below trace back to one sample, sequenced in a study of T cell changes during pregnancy in multiple sclerosis. Produced via immunoSEQ multiplex PCR; TCRdb's table is partial and in-frame only. Among about 40,000 clones listed, 85% to 90% were seen once. The sequenced sample was CD4+ T cells from peripheral blood mononuclear cells, obtained before pregnancy. The receptors shown here come from a female donor with multiple sclerosis, enrolled in a pregnancy study.

V is TRBV19 and J is TRBJ2-3, with D maybe TRBD1 (6 bases). V was shortened by 6 bases and J by 0 bases, with 7 bases between the two germline ends. This CDR3 has 13 amino acids. Germline V CDR1 and CDR2: LNHDA, SQIVND (reference sequence). The CDR3 DNA is TGTGCCAGTAGCGACAGGAGCACAGATACGCAGTATTTT. Translation gives CASSDRSTDTQYF. Filled out from reference TRBV19 and TRBJ2-3, the complete variable domain reads DGGITQSPKYLFRKEGQNVTLSCEQNLNHDAMYWYRQDPGQGLRLIYYSQIVNDFQKGDIAEGYSVSREKKESFPLTVTSAQKNPTAFYLCASSDRSTDTQYFGPGTRLTVL.

The gene calls are TRBV7-8 and TRBJ2-1; a possible D gene is TRBD2 (5 bases). This CDR3 spans 11 amino acids. Trimming took off 5 bases at V and 14 bases at J, with 13 bases between the two ends. CDR1 SGHVS and CDR2 FQNEAQ come from the germline V gene. This CDR3 is CASSAHRAEFF. The DNA of the CDR3 is TGTGCCAGCAGCGCGCACCGAGCGGAGTTCTTC.

This clone appeared once. CDR3 DNA sequence: TGTGCCAGCAGTCCGGACTTTATCGGAAACACCATATATTTT. This translates into CASSPDFIGNTIYF. This sequence joins TRBV28 and TRBJ1-3; D not resolved. Per germline, CDR1 MDHEN and CDR2 SYDVKM. Between the trimmed V and J ends, which lost 5 bases and 4 bases, there was a span of 12 bases. This CDR3 contains 14 residues.

This clone was counted once. V and J are TRBV9 and TRBJ2-5; 7 nucleotides line up with TRBD1. This CDR3 has 15 residues. Germline loops: CDR1 SGDLS, CDR2 YYNGEE. The junction had 11 bases not matched to a gene; V was cut back by 4 bases and J by 5 bases. The CDR3 nucleotides are TGTGCCAGCAGCCTTAGCCACAGGGGATGGGAGACCCAGTACTTC. Encoded protein: CASSLSHRGWETQYF.

J is TRBJ1-1 and V is TRBV12-5; 9 nucleotides line up with TRBD1. This CDR3 comprises 19 residues. The J segment lost 0 bases and the V segment lost 6 bases, leaving 17 bases of the junction unmatched. Germline-derived CDR1 and CDR2 are LGHNT and FRNRAP. The CDR3 spells CASGSFWGSTGGMNTEAFF. The CDR3 DNA is TGTGCTAGTGGCTCCTTTTGGGGCTCGACAGGGGGTATGAACACTGAAGCTTTCTTT.

The CDR3 here is CASSWDRGRYEQYF. CDR3 DNA: TGTGCCAGCAGCTGGGACAGGGGGCGGTACGAGCAGTACTTC. The chain couples TRBV11-2 to TRBJ2-7; 12 nucleotides agree with TRBD1. Trimming cost V 4 bases and J 4 bases; bases outside gene matches: 2. In germline, CDR1 is SGHAT, CDR2 FQNNGV. This CDR3 spans 14 amino acids. The full variable domain, with the rest looked up from reference TRBV11-2 and TRBJ2-7, is EAGVAQSPRYKIIEKRQSVAFWCNPISGHATLYWYQQILGQGPKLLIQFQNNGVVDDSQLPKDRFSAERLKGVDSTLKIQPAKLEDSAVYLCASSWDRGRYEQYFGPGTRLTVT.